These T cell receptor beta chains were read from a single sample in a study of blood T cell repertoires in COVID-19. Sequenced by immunoSEQ multiplex PCR; TCRdb stores in-frame clones only, minus some. The sample has around 190,000 clones; 88% are singletons. Sample: peripheral blood. The receptors here all came from a human donor in a cohort sampled during active COVID-19. Each CDR3 is given with its conserved first and last residue. The D gene is left open where the match is weak. A clone size is listed for some rows: how often the clone was seen (once, few, many), or a class if it is expanded.

len: 15; d_gene: TRBD1; v_gene: TRBV6-5; abundance: NA; CDR3aa: CASSLGTGGEDTQYF
len: 13; d_gene: TRBD1; v_gene: TRBV2; abundance: once; CDR3aa: CASSERGLETQYF
len: 15; d_gene: TRBD1; v_gene: TRBV11-2; abundance: NA; CDR3aa: CASSWTGTGTYEQYF
len: 14; d_gene: NA; v_gene: TRBV7-2; abundance: NA; CDR3aa: CASSLGSTGSPLHF
len: 15; d_gene: NA; v_gene: TRBV18; abundance: NA; CDR3aa: CASSPRQANTEKLFF
len: 15; d_gene: NA; v_gene: TRBV5-1; abundance: NA; CDR3aa: CASAVGGTPENEQFF
len: 14; d_gene: TRBD2; v_gene: TRBV27; abundance: NA; CDR3aa: CASRRLAGVHIQYF
len: 15; d_gene: NA; v_gene: TRBV9; abundance: NA; CDR3aa: CASSVGQSTNEKLFF
len: 15; d_gene: TRBD1; v_gene: TRBV4-3; abundance: NA; CDR3aa: CASSQATGGMHEQYF
len: 20; d_gene: TRBD2; v_gene: TRBV18; abundance: NA; CDR3aa: CASSPRYNIVGTSPGDEQYF
len: 13; d_gene: TRBD1; v_gene: TRBV5-6; abundance: NA; CDR3aa: CASSSGGNYGYTF